Listed below are T cell receptor beta chains from one sample, sequenced in a study of shared clonotypes between healthy human individuals. Generated by immunoSEQ multiplex PCR, the TCRdb table keeps only in-frame clones and is missing some. The sample includes around 1.5 million clones, nearly 99% seen only once; the top ten take around 0.45%. The sequencing input was naive CD4+ T cells sorted from blood. The source of these receptors is a young man in good health. Each CDR3 is given with its conserved first and last residue. The D gene is left open where the match is weak. Some rows have no size entry. The others give once, few or many, or a class for an expanded clone.

11,.,TRBJ2-3,TRBV29-1,.,TGCAGCCTATACGTTGGAGATACGCAGTATTTT,CSLYVGDTQYF
14,TRBD1,TRBJ1-1,TRBV5-4,.,TGTGCCAGCGGCCGGGACAGGACTAACACTGAAGCTTTCTTT,CASGRDRTNTEAFF
15,TRBD1,TRBJ1-4,TRBV7-9,once,TGTGCCAGCAGCAAGCTACAGGGGGCGACTGAAAAACTGTTTTTT,CASSKLQGATEKLFF
11,.,TRBJ2-3,TRBV7-9,.,TGTGCCAGCAGCCCCGACTCAACGCAGTATTTT,CASSPDSTQYF
13,TRBD1,TRBJ2-7,TRBV2,once,TGTGCCAGCAGTGTGGAGACAGGGGCCGAGCAGTACTTC,CASSVETGAEQYF
16,.,TRBJ1-3,TRBV9,.,TGTGCCAGCAGCGTAGGTGGCCGAACCACTGGAAACACCATATATTTT,CASSVGGRTTGNTIYF
15,.,TRBJ2-2,TRBV19,.,TGTGCCAGTAGCAAAACAGGGTTGAGCACCGGGGAGCTGTTTTTT,CASSKTGLSTGELFF
17,.,TRBJ2-3,TRBV11-2,.,TGTGCCAGCAGGCCTCTCCTGAGGCCGAGGAGGACAGATACGCAGTATTTT,CASRPLLRPRRTDTQYF
14,TRBD1,TRBJ2-1,TRBV5-1,.,TGCGCCAGCAGCTCCGGGACAGTCTACAATGAGCAGTTCTTC,CASSSGTVYNEQFF
17,TRBD2,TRBJ2-4,TRBV4-1,.,TGCGCCAGCAGCCAAGAGGGTAGCGGGAGTTACAGGAACATTCAGTACTTC,CASSQEGSGSYRNIQYF